A few counts support the clone carrying this T cell receptor (beta chain). Its antigen remains unidentified. From 5'RACE with constant-segment primers came TCR alpha and TCR beta cDNA libraries that carried sample barcodes and UMIs. MiXCR was run by TCRdb on the 5' RACE reads, yielding one entry per CDR3 protein. Of 350,000 to 450,000 distinct CDR3 sequences detected, over 13% appear once; the ten largest clones hold about 22%. The CDR3 runs 12 residues. V lost 7 bases and J lost 7; bases outside the gene matches: 7. The data were taken from a study of T-cell memory formation after mild COVID-19. Whole-study context: The two donors had largely donor-specific TCR clusters.

Broader study findings: Researchers report contracting CD4+ clones mostly in CM and EM, with CD8+ clones in EMRA. Clones shrinking between day 15 and 85 showed a balanced CD4/CD8 split, and those that grew later tilted toward CD4+.

The TCR originated in a man between 18 and 29 years old who had mild COVID-19 (a few samples of this study predate the infection). Cell type and time point are not known. The sequencing input was PBMCs or a T cell subset sorted from them (not recorded which). The chain joins TRBV12-3 or TRBV12-4 to TRBJ2-7, with TRBD1 identical over 7 bases. In DNA, the CDR3 is TGTGCCAGCACCATGACAGGGCCTGAGCAGTACTTC. Translating gives CASTMTGPEQYF.